This T cell receptor (beta chain) was sequenced during a study of T cell responses to AZD1222 COVID-19 vaccine. The germline gives CDR1 MNHNS, CDR2 SASEGT. The CDR3 covers 13 residues. The V and J ends lost 3 bases and 2 bases respectively, with 8 bases between them. The data were produced by immunoSEQ multiplex PCR, yet TCRdb's version contains in-frame clones alone and is incomplete. The data show 75,000 to 95,000 clones, less than 95% seen once. On this clone: Its antigen remains unknown.

General study points: Among the donors, most were white British and more were female, and clonal diversity was possibly underestimated. Increases in Spike-specific TCR breadth and depth were seen after two AZD1222 doses. Sampling that yielded the repertoires occurred only after the peak T cell response.

The starting material was peripheral blood, obtained 28 days after the second AZD1222 dose. The TCR sequence derives from an adult who received the AZD1222 COVID-19 vaccine. The chain combines TRBV6-1 with TRBJ2-7; D gene uncertain. The CDR3 DNA follows: TGTGCCAGCAGTGATCGGACGGCCTACGAGCAGTACTTC. Translating it yields CASSDRTAYEQYF.